The clone carrying this T cell receptor beta chain was observed a few times. The ends lost 5 bases at V and 6 bases at J; junction bases unmatched: 10. The CDR3 runs to 15 residues. Germline V gene sequence: CDR1 SNHLY, CDR2 FYNNEI. The sample is drawn from a study of blood T cell repertoires in COVID-19. TCRdb keeps only in-frame clones here, not all; method: immunoSEQ multiplex PCR. The data show 75,000 to 95,000 clones, with roughly 70% seen just once and 3% to 4.5% held by the top ten. V and J are TRBV2 and TRBJ1-5, with 7 bases lining up with TRBD1. This TCR was recovered from a man between 65 and 85 years old with COVID-19, enrolled during active disease. The sequenced sample consisted of peripheral blood. CDR3 DNA: TGTGCCAGCAGTCCGACAGGGTATCTCGGTCAGCCCCAGCATTTT. Protein product: CASSPTGYLGQPQHF.